The 32 T cell receptor beta chains presented below share a single source sample, sequenced in a study of neurological immune-mediated disorders. TCRdb fed the 5' RACE reads into MiXCR, producing one record per CDR3 protein. Here the sample spans 53,000 or so distinct CDR3 sequences, approximately 8.4% being singletons. Indicated time point: longitudinal time-point 3. The sample was PBMCs. Receptor source: a woman aged 40 to 55 in good health.

At least ten counts were recorded for this clonotype. The chain links TRBV20-1 to TRBJ1-1; 9 positions agree with TRBD1. J gave up 4 bases and V 5 bases, and 5 bases lay outside the gene matches. The CDR3 extends over 13 amino acids. Germline V gene lookup returns CDR1 DFQATT and CDR2 SNEGSKA (reference sequence). The DNA for the CDR3 is TGCAGTGCTGGGGGGGGACAGGGCACTGAAGCTTTCTTT. This encodes CSAGGGQGTEAFF.

This clonotype appeared many times. The gene calls are TRBV12-3 or TRBV12-4 and TRBJ1-5; D unresolved. V was clipped by 3 bases and J by 5 bases, with 5 bases between them. The length of the CDR3 is 12 residues. This chain's CDR3 is CASSLADQPQHF. The CDR3 nucleotides read TGTGCCAGCAGTTTGGCCGATCAGCCCCAGCATTTT.

In its sample, this clonotype is medium-sized (0.01 to 0.1%). The chain is built from TRBV4-3 and TRBJ2-7; the match to TRBD2 covers 7 bases. CDR1 and CDR2 from the germline V gene are LGHNA and YSLEER. The CDR3 is 16 residues long. Losses at the gene ends were 0 bases for V and 6 bases for J; bases not matched to a gene: 11. The CDR3 DNA follows: TGCGCCAGCAGCCAAGATCTTGGCGGGAGTAGCGGCGAGCAGTACTTC. Amino acids: CASSQDLGGSSGEQYF.

The sample holds many counts of this clonotype. The chain has TRBV6-2 or TRBV6-3 and TRBJ2-7; D ambiguous. From germline, CDR1 is MNHEY and CDR2 SVGEGT. This CDR3 has 12 amino acids. V dropped 5 bases and J dropped 3 bases, with 8 bases sitting between them. The CDR3 region is CASSTNNYEQYF. The CDR3 coding sequence is TGTGCCAGCAGTACTAACAACTACGAGCAGTACTTC.

Many counts were recorded for this clonotype. This sequence joins TRBV6-5 and TRBJ1-1; 7 nucleotides align to TRBD1. This CDR3 is built from 14 residues. In germline, CDR1 is MNHEY, CDR2 SVGAGI. V was clipped by 6 bases and J by 6 bases; unmatched bases: 10. CDR3 in amino acids: CASSLFTGAAEAFF. As DNA, the CDR3 is TGTGCCAGCAGCCTATTCACAGGGGCGGCTGAAGCTTTCTTT.

The table lists this clonotype with a few counts. V is TRBV20-1 and J is TRBJ1-3; D is perhaps TRBD1 (6 bases). Trimming shortened V by 3 bases and J by 0 bases, and 15 bases separated the two germline ends. The V gene's germline CDR1 is DFQATT and CDR2 SNEGSKA (reference sequence). The CDR3 length is 16 residues. The CDR3 sequence: CSASPRGALSGNTIYF. The DNA of the CDR3 is TGCAGTGCTAGTCCCAGGGGAGCCCTCTCTGGAAACACCATATATTTT.

This clonotype was counted only a few times. This rearrangement joins TRBV10-3 to TRBJ1-2; D is undetermined. The CDR3 has 13 residues. Germline CDR1 ENHRY, CDR2 SYGVKD. V was cut by 3 bases and J by 2 bases, with 7 bases left in between. This CDR3 is CAISEGGNYGYTF. DNA of the CDR3: TGTGCCATCAGTGAAGGAGGGAACTATGGCTACACCTTC.

The table lists this clonotype with many counts. The V gene is TRBV12-3 or TRBV12-4, the J gene TRBJ2-7, with D hard to call. Deletions cut 2 bases from V and 2 bases from J, with 4 bases between. This CDR3 comprises 12 residues. CDR3 nucleotide sequence: TGTGCCAGCAGTTTAAACCCCTACGAGCAGTACTTC. Its translation is CASSLNPYEQYF.

The table lists this clonotype with many counts. This chain links TRBV6-2 or TRBV6-3 with TRBJ1-1; TRBD1 matches 7 bases. The CDR3 spans 13 residues. Germline values: CDR1 MNHEY, CDR2 SVGEGT. Trimming at V came to 5 bases and at J to 6 bases, leaving 6 bases not matched to a gene. The CDR3 is CASSPPQGAEAFF. The CDR3 DNA is TGTGCCAGCAGTCCACCCCAGGGGGCTGAAGCTTTCTTT.

This clonotype came up many times. The rearrangement uses TRBV20-1 and TRBJ2-3; 9 positions agree with TRBD2. Germline CDR1 reads DFQATT; CDR2 reads SNEGSKA (reference sequence). The CDR3 runs to 17 residues. V gave up 3 bases and J gave up 2 bases; unmatched junction bases: 12. This CDR3 is CSASGGGALTLTDTQYF. In DNA, the CDR3 is TGCAGTGCTAGCGGCGGGGGGGCCCTTACCCTCACAGATACGCAGTATTTT.

This clonotype appeared many times. The CDR3 reads CASSPGLAGQETQYF. The CDR3 bases are TGTGCCAGCAGCCCAGGACTAGCGGGACAAGAGACCCAGTACTTC. This sequence joins TRBV12-3 or TRBV12-4 and TRBJ2-5; TRBD2 matches at 12 bases. V trimming: 6 bases; J trimming: 2 bases; junction bases outside the gene matches: 4. The CDR3 length is 15 residues.

This clonotype was counted many times. This chain uses TRBV7-3 with TRBJ2-2; D remains ambiguous. CDR3 length: 14 residues. V gave up 2 bases and J gave up 2 bases, with 6 bases separating them. The germline V gene has CDR1 SGHTA and CDR2 FQGTGA. The CDR3 is CASSLGHNTGELFF. CDR3 DNA: TGTGCCAGCAGCTTAGGCCATAACACCGGGGAGCTGTTTTTT.

There are many counts of this clonotype. The V and J genes are TRBV2 and TRBJ2-3; 8 positions match TRBD2. The CDR3 extends over 16 amino acids. V trimming: 5 bases; J trimming: 1 base; junction bases outside the gene matches: 8. Per the germline V gene, CDR1 is SNHLY and CDR2 is FYNNEI. The CDR3 here is CASSPSGLGGTDTQYF. CDR3 DNA sequence: TGTGCCAGCAGTCCTAGCGGGCTAGGGGGCACAGATACGCAGTATTTT.

This clonotype was observed many times. DNA for the CDR3: TGTGCCAGCAGCCGACCGGGGGGACCCTACGAGCAGTACTTC. It encodes CASSRPGGPYEQYF. The V gene is TRBV7-2, the J gene TRBJ2-7, with 7 bases fitting TRBD2. The CDR3 runs 14 residues. Germline V gene data show CDR1 as SGHTA and CDR2 as FQGNSA. V shed 5 bases and J 2 bases; nucleotides not matched to a gene: 6.

This clonotype was seen at least ten times. The rearrangement joins TRBV7-8 to TRBJ1-1; D is unclear. Trimming cost V 2 bases and J 4 bases, with 11 bases left between them. This CDR3 is built from 14 residues. Germline assignment: CDR1 SGHVS and CDR2 FQNEAQ. The CDR3 DNA sequence: TGTGCCAGCAGCTTAAATATTTGGGGCACTGAAGCTTTCTTT. This sequence encodes CASSLNIWGTEAFF.

In this sample, this clonotype turned up a few times. The chain is built from TRBV5-8 and TRBJ2-3, with TRBD1 matching over 9 bases. With 5 bases clipped from V and 1 base from J, the junction kept 2 bases outside the gene matches. The germline gives CDR1 SGHTS, CDR2 YDEGEE. This CDR3 comprises 14 residues. In DNA form, the CDR3 reads TGTGCCAGCAGACGGGACAGGGGCACAGATACGCAGTATTTT. Translated: CASRRDRGTDTQYF.

This sequence joins TRBV10-1 and TRBJ2-7, with D tentatively TRBD1 (6 bases). This CDR3 has 16 amino acids. V lost 3 bases and J lost 2, with 17 bases in between. Germline V CDR1 and CDR2: WNHNN, SYGVQD (reference sequence). Here the CDR3 reads CASSDLQGLAPYEQYF. In nucleotides, the CDR3 is TGCGCCAGCAGTGACCTACAGGGCCTGGCGCCCTACGAGCAGTACTTC.

On this clonotype itself: A much larger clone is a single base away; this may be a read error. V gene TRBV20-1 combines with J gene TRBJ1-1, with D possibly TRBD1 on 5 matching bases. V lost 6 bases to trimming and J lost 8 bases, with 10 bases between them. The germline CDR1 and CDR2 sequences are DFQATT and SNEGSKA (reference sequence). CDR3 length equals 10 residues. CDR3 coding DNA: TGCAGTGCGCGGGGCGAAGAAGCTTTCTTT. The encoded protein is CSARGEEAFF.

Only a few counts were recorded for this clonotype. The chain combines TRBV3-1 with TRBJ1-1; unclear D gene. Trimming cost V 6 bases and J 5 bases, with 10 bases left between them. The CDR3 length is 12 residues. Germline V gene lookup returns CDR1 LGHDT and CDR2 YNNKEL (reference sequence). The CDR3 sequence: CASRAVGTEAFF. In DNA form, the CDR3 reads TGTGCCAGCAGGGCAGTTGGAACTGAAGCTTTCTTT.

This clonotype came up many times. The chain carries TRBV7-2 and TRBJ1-6; D call uncertain. Germline loops: CDR1 SGHTA, CDR2 FQGNSA. V gave up 2 bases and J gave up 8 bases, with 7 bases separating them. This CDR3 spans 13 amino acids. The CDR3 DNA sequence: TGTGCCAGCAGCTTACAGTTCGATTCACCCCTCCACTTT. Translated, it gives CASSLQFDSPLHF.

There are many counts of this clonotype. The V gene is TRBV12-3 or TRBV12-4, the J gene TRBJ1-2, with D uncertain. V shed 7 bases and J shed 5 bases, with 17 bases lying between them. The CDR3 is made up of 14 amino acids. CDR3 nucleotides: TGTGCCAGCACCGAACCGGGAACCTTATATGGCTACACCTTC. Its protein product is CASTEPGTLYGYTF.

This clonotype has a count of ten or more. Here the CDR3 reads CASSFSLAGITDTQYF. The DNA for the CDR3 is TGTGCCAGCAGCTTCTCCCTAGCGGGGATCACAGATACGCAGTATTTT. The J gene is TRBJ2-3, the V gene TRBV7-2; TRBD2 agrees at 9 bases. V was clipped by 3 bases and J by 2 bases; unmatched bases: 6. The CDR3 length is 16 residues. The germline V gene has CDR1 SGHTA and CDR2 FQGNSA.

The gene calls are TRBV12-3 or TRBV12-4 and TRBJ2-1; 11 nucleotides align to TRBD2. J gave up 3 bases and V 6 bases, and 7 bases lay outside the gene matches. CDR3 size: 16 residues. DNA for the CDR3: TGTGCCAGCAGACGTAGCGGGAGGGCCGGCTACAATGAGCAGTTCTTC. It yields the protein CASRRSGRAGYNEQFF.

The genes are TRBV5-1 and TRBJ2-3; TRBD2 agrees at 7 bases. The V segment lost 4 bases and the J segment 1 base; nucleotides outside the gene matches: 6. Germline CDR1 reads SGHRS; CDR2 reads YFSETQ. The CDR3 sequence is 15 residues long. CDR3 residues: CASSRLGGGTDTQYF. CDR3 nucleotides: TGCGCCAGCAGCCGGCTGGGGGGGGGCACAGATACGCAGTATTTT.

This clonotype was detected many times. The CDR3 loop is CASSITEDTEAFF. In nucleotides, the CDR3 is TGTGCCAGCAGCATCACTGAGGACACTGAAGCTTTCTTT. The V and J genes are TRBV7-8 and TRBJ1-1; no reliable D call. This CDR3 contains 13 residues. The V gene lost 5 bases and the J gene lost 3 bases, with 10 bases spanning the gap. From germline, CDR1 is SGHVS and CDR2 FQNEAQ.

Ten or more counts support this clonotype. The genes are TRBV9 and TRBJ1-1; D uncertain. Trimming shortened V by 3 bases and J by 1 base, and 13 bases separated the two germline ends. Germline V gives CDR1 SGDLS, CDR2 YYNGEE. This CDR3 has 15 amino acids. The chain's CDR3 is CASSASRSPNTEAFF. The CDR3 region has the DNA TGTGCCAGCAGCGCGTCACGATCCCCGAACACTGAAGCTTTCTTT. Full variable domain (outside the CDR3, taken from reference TRBV9 and TRBJ1-1): DSGVTQTPKHLITATGQRVTLRCSPRSGDLSVYWYQQSLDQGLQFLIQYYNGEERAKGNILERFSAQQFPDLHSELNLSSLELGDSALYFCASSASRSPNTEAFFGQGTRLTVV.

As to this clonotype: A clone one base away is much larger, so this may be a read error. A read error is likely, as this CDR3 ends without the conserved phenylalanine or tryptophan. Here the CDR3 DNA reads TGCAGCGTTGACCCCCGGGAGGCCTTCTCCTACGAGCAGTACTTA. Amino acid sequence: CSVDPREAFSYEQYL. The gene calls are TRBV29-1 and TRBJ2-7, with 7 bases identical to TRBD2. The CDR3 totals 15 residues. After removal of 3 bases from V and 0 bases from J, the junction contained 8 bases not matched to a gene. Germline V CDR1 and CDR2: SQVTM, ANQGSEA.

There are many counts of this clonotype. The chain combines TRBV5-5 with TRBJ1-6; D possibly corresponds to TRBD1 (5 bases). Germline CDR1 reads SGHKS; CDR2 reads YYEKEE (reference sequence). The V end was cut by 4 bases, the J end by 1 base, with 12 bases between. The CDR3 extends over 16 amino acids. The CDR3 protein is CASSRDPRSYNSPLHF. The DNA of the CDR3 is TGTGCCAGCAGCCGGGACCCGAGGTCCTATAATTCACCCCTCCACTTT.

This clonotype was seen at least ten times. The chain links TRBV4-3 to TRBJ2-1; D remains unclear. V lost 0 bases to trimming and J lost 9 bases, with 12 bases between them. In germline, CDR1 is LGHNA, CDR2 YSLEER. The CDR3 is 14 residues long. DNA for the CDR3: TGCGCCAGCAGCCAAGACGCCCCCGGCATTGAGCAGTTCTTC. Translation gives CASSQDAPGIEQFF.

This clonotype appeared many times. J is TRBJ2-3 and V is TRBV10-3; 11 nucleotides align to TRBD1. This CDR3 region has 14 residues. CDR1 and CDR2 from the germline V gene are ENHRY and SYGVKD. V dropped 6 bases and J dropped 6; count of bases not matched to a gene: 5. CDR3 residues: CAIRPGQGVDTQYF. The CDR3 DNA is TGTGCCATCAGACCGGGACAGGGGGTGGATACGCAGTATTTT.

This clonotype was counted at least ten times. The J gene is TRBJ2-2, the V gene TRBV15; no firm D call. V lost 5 bases to trimming and J lost 5 bases, with 18 bases between them. Germline CDR1 is LNHNV and CDR2 is YYDKDF (reference sequence). The CDR3 consists of 16 residues. CDR3 sequence reads: CATSPPGRGRTGELFF. In DNA, the CDR3 is TGTGCCACCAGCCCACCGGGCCGCGGTAGGACCGGGGAGCTGTTTTTT.

This clonotype was found many times. The gene calls are TRBV7-2 and TRBJ2-5, with 8 bases identical to TRBD1. Germline V lookup: CDR1 SGHTA, CDR2 FQGNSA. The CDR3 is 14 amino acids. J gave up 9 bases and V 1 base, and 7 bases lay outside the gene matches. The CDR3 sequence: CASSLGTGSSAQYF. The CDR3 DNA is TGTGCCAGCAGCTTAGGGACAGGGTCCTCGGCCCAGTACTTC.